This TCR beta chain was captured in a study of T-cell reconstitution after alpha-beta-depleted transplantation in children. The CDR3 runs to 14 residues. V was trimmed by 1 base and J by 7 bases, leaving 11 bases between them. The germline V gene encodes CDR1 SGHVS and CDR2 FQNEAQ. Unique molecular identifiers were incorporated into the prepared TCRbeta library. In TCRdb, the PCR reads were re-called with MiXCR into one record per CDR3 protein. Here the sample spans fewer than 550,000 distinct CDR3 sequences, approximately 11% being singletons. The material sequenced was PBMCs from the stem cell graft donor, taken from the stem cell graft. The chain uses TRBV7-8 and TRBJ2-1; D may be TRBD2 (7 bases). This clonotype was sampled from a human donor who donated a stem cell graft to a child with acute myeloid leukemia. CDR3: CASSLEGGRNEQFF. CDR3 in DNA: TGTGCCAGCAGCTTAGAGGGGGGGCGAAATGAGCAGTTCTTC.